This T cell receptor beta chain is from a study of blood T cell repertoires in COVID-19. For the study at large: T cells, B-cell-depleted T cells, or PBMCs provided the cDNA or gDNA that served as material.

The CDR3 covers 16 residues. Trimming took 4 bases from V and 0 from J; bases not matched to a gene: 9. The germline V gene has CDR1 SGHVS and CDR2 FQNEAQ. Recruits, aged 18 to 89 years, lived in 20 to 30 US areas. Measured with immunoSEQ multiplex PCR; TCRdb has only the in-frame clones, and not every one. The sample carries 350,000 to 400,000 clones, more than 70% recorded once. V gene TRBV7-8 combines with J gene TRBJ2-7; 7 bases map to TRBD2. This clonotype was obtained from a man aged 35 to 55 in a cohort exposed to, infected with or recovered from COVID-19 (not recorded which). The sample consisted of PBMCs or T cells enriched from blood (not recorded which). CDR3 in DNA: TGTGCCAGCAGCTGGGCCGCGCTAGCGGCCTCCTACGAGCAGTACTTC. The encoded protein is CASSWAALAASYEQYF.